The clone carrying this T cell receptor beta chain appeared many times. The target antigen is unknown. V lost 1 base, J lost 6 bases, and 8 bases lay in between. The CDR3 totals 13 residues. Germline CDR1 reads SGHTA; CDR2 reads FQGNSA. This sample stems from a study of T cells after yellow fever vaccination. Findings of the study overall: After the booster, 96% of CD4 and around nine tenths of CD8 primary-response clones were re-detected.

MiXCR was run by TCRdb on the 5' RACE reads, yielding one entry per CDR3 protein. The sample consists of 120,000 to 150,000 distinct CDR3 sequences, 7% to 9% of them appearing once. This TCR came from a man younger than 45 who received the YFV17D yellow fever vaccine. This sample comprised CD4+ T cells sorted from PBMCs, obtained 5 days after the yellow fever booster vaccination. V is TRBV7-2 and J is TRBJ2-3, with D maybe TRBD2 (5 bases). CDR3 nucleotide sequence: TGTGCCAGCAGCTTAGGTACGGGGGATACGCAGTATTTT. Protein product: CASSLGTGDTQYF. Full variable domain (outside the CDR3, taken from reference TRBV7-2 and TRBJ2-3): GAGVSQSPSNKVTEKGKDVELRCDPISGHTALYWYRQSLGQGLEFLIYFQGNSAPDKSGLPSDRFSAERTGGSVSTLTIQRTQQEDSAVYLCASSLGTGDTQYFGPGTRLTVL.